These 21 T cell receptor beta chains were all obtained from the same sample, sequenced in a study of CD8+ T cells in alopecia areata. As the sequencing template, cDNA was produced by extracting RNA and reverse transcribing it. Profiled with immunoSEQ multiplex PCR; TCRdb holds only in-frame clones, not every one. The table shows roughly 100,000 clones, with 70% to 90% occurring only once. Noted treatment: oral pan-JAK inhibitor, 5-10 mg twice daily. The sample was CD8+ T cells sorted from blood, taken around week 31, from a patient treated with tofacitinib. The source is a human donor with alopecia areata.

The chain has TRBV9 and TRBJ1-1; TRBD1 aligns across 7 bases. The CDR3 consists of 15 residues. In germline, CDR1 is SGDLS, CDR2 YYNGEE. J gave up 3 bases and V 0 bases, and 5 bases lay outside the gene matches. CDR3 coding DNA: TGTGCCAGCAGCGTAGAGGGGGCCTCTTACACTGAAGCTTTCTTT. Its translation is CASSVEGASYTEAFF.

The J gene is TRBJ2-1, the V gene TRBV9; maybe TRBD2 (6 bases). V was shortened by 6 bases and J by 10 bases, with 20 bases between the two germline ends. The CDR3 length is 14 residues. Germline V gene lookup returns CDR1 SGDLS and CDR2 YYNGEE. The CDR3 loop reads CASTSPRGGLEQFF. CDR3 bases: TGTGCCAGCACATCACCGAGGGGAGGCCTGGAGCAGTTCTTC.

V usage is TRBV10-3 and J usage is TRBJ1-2, with 7 bases lining up with TRBD1. The V gene's germline CDR1 is ENHRY and CDR2 SYGVKD. The CDR3 runs to 13 residues. J lost 6 bases, V lost 4 bases, and 5 bases had no gene match. As DNA, the CDR3 is TGTGCCATCAGTGGGCGGACAGGCCATGGCTACACCTTC. Protein product: CAISGRTGHGYTF.

The CDR3 DNA reads as TGTGCCAGCAGCTTGTATGGGCCGAACACTGAAGCTTTCTTT. This gives the protein CASSLYGPNTEAFF. This chain uses TRBV5-5 with TRBJ1-1; D ambiguous. CDR1 is SGHKS and CDR2 is YYEKEE in the germline V gene (reference sequence). V lost 1 base to trimming and J lost 1 base, with 8 bases between them. The length of the CDR3 is 14 residues.

The rearrangement joins TRBV19 to TRBJ2-6, with TRBD1 identical over 8 bases. The J segment lost 1 base and the V segment lost 2 bases, leaving 13 bases of the junction unmatched. CDR1 and CDR2 from the germline V gene are LNHDA and SQIVND (reference sequence). The CDR3 has 20 amino acids. CDR3 residues: CASSIPETGELVSGANVLTF. The CDR3 DNA follows: TGTGCCAGTAGTATACCGGAGACAGGGGAGTTAGTATCTGGGGCCAACGTCCTGACTTTC.

Regarding this clone: Other DNA sequences within the sample encode an identical CDR3. The chain carries TRBV29-1 and TRBJ2-3; TRBD2 aligns across 9 bases. The trim removed 3 bases at V and 6 bases at J, leaving 4 bases unmatched. The germline CDR1 and CDR2 sequences are SQVTM and ANQGSEA. The CDR3 consists of 13 residues. The CDR3 sequence is CSVEGLASDTQYF. CDR3 coding DNA: TGCAGCGTTGAGGGACTAGCATCCGATACGCAGTATTTT.

The rearrangement links TRBV11-2 to TRBJ2-3, with D possibly called TRBD1 or TRBD2 (5 bases each). The CDR3 length is 15 residues. Germline values: CDR1 SGHAT, CDR2 FQNNGV. V was pared by 4 bases and J by 4 bases, with 15 bases between. Here the CDR3 reads CASSSYRDGPDTQYF. CDR3 coding DNA: TGTGCCAGCAGCTCCTACCGGGACGGACCAGATACGCAGTATTTT.

The rearrangement joins TRBV7-8 to TRBJ2-7, with 10 positions matching TRBD2. From germline, CDR1 is SGHVS and CDR2 FQNEAQ. The trim removed 5 bases at V and 6 bases at J, leaving 7 bases unmatched. The CDR3 has 14 residues. In DNA, the CDR3 is TGTGCCAGCAGCGGAGCGGGGGGGCCAAGCGAGCAGTACTTC. Encoded protein: CASSGAGGPSEQYF.

This sequence joins TRBV21-1 and TRBJ2-1. TRBV21-1 is labeled a pseudogene. The CDR3 contains 12 residues. As DNA, the CDR3 is TGTGCCAGCAGCAAAGTCGGCCATGAGCAGTTCTTC. Translation: CASSKVGHEQFF.

The chain couples TRBV5-4 to TRBJ2-3, with 11 bases that match TRBD2. Looked up from germline, CDR1 is SGHNT and CDR2 is YYREEE (reference sequence). The CDR3 contains 15 residues. With V trimmed by 4 bases and J by 6 bases, 7 bases remained unmatched. The DNA of the CDR3 is TGTGCCAGCAGCCCACTAGCGGGAGAGGGGGATACGCAGTATTTT. It is translated as CASSPLAGEGDTQYF.

This sequence joins TRBV9 and TRBJ2-7, with 11 bases matching TRBD2. With 6 bases clipped from V and 2 bases from J, the junction kept 7 bases outside the gene matches. This CDR3 contains 15 residues. CDR1 is SGDLS, CDR2 YYNGEE, per germline. CDR3 protein: CASTRGLAGTYEQYF. CDR3 nucleotide sequence: TGTGCCAGCACCCGAGGACTAGCGGGTACCTACGAGCAGTACTTC. Drawing the rest from reference TRBV9 and TRBJ2-7, the complete variable domain is DSGVTQTPKHLITATGQRVTLRCSPRSGDLSVYWYQQSLDQGLQFLIQYYNGEERAKGNILERFSAQQFPDLHSELNLSSLELGDSALYFCASTRGLAGTYEQYFGPGTRLTVT.

The chain has TRBV6-6 and TRBJ2-3; no clear D gene. The germline CDR1 and CDR2 sequences are MNHNY and SVGAGI (reference sequence). Trimming stripped 5 bases from V and 1 base from J, with 13 bases between. The CDR3 consists of 15 residues. Here the CDR3 reads CASSRVLPGTDTQYF. CDR3 coding DNA: TGTGCCAGCAGTCGGGTACTTCCAGGCACAGATACGCAGTATTTT.

V usage is TRBV29-1 and J usage is TRBJ2-5; 12 bases align to TRBD2. This CDR3 spans 14 amino acids. J lost 5 bases, V lost 1 base, and 2 bases had no gene match. Germline values: CDR1 SQVTM, CDR2 ANQGSEA. The CDR3 loop reads CSVEGTSGDETQYF. The CDR3 DNA reads TGCAGCGTTGAAGGGACTAGCGGGGATGAGACCCAGTACTTC.

This sequence joins TRBV30 and TRBJ1-1; D gene unclear. CDR3 length: 12 amino acids. Per the germline V gene, CDR1 is GTSNPN and CDR2 is SVGIG (reference sequence). Trimming shortened V by 0 bases and J by 8 bases, and 10 bases separated the two germline ends. This CDR3 reads CAWSVRKEEAFF. DNA of the CDR3: TGTGCCTGGAGTGTACGAAAGGAGGAAGCTTTCTTT.

The gene calls are TRBV4-1 and TRBJ2-1; 9 bases fit TRBD2. Germline loops: CDR1 MGHRA, CDR2 YSYEKL. This CDR3 is built from 15 residues. The V segment lost 0 bases and the J segment 6 bases; nucleotides outside the gene matches: 3. Here the CDR3 reads CASSQDSGRSNEQFF. The CDR3 region has the DNA TGCGCCAGCAGCCAAGATAGCGGGAGAAGCAATGAGCAGTTCTTC.

The genes are TRBV7-7 and TRBJ2-1; TRBD2 aligns across 8 bases. V gave up 5 bases and J gave up 0 bases; unmatched junction bases: 6. The germline CDR1 and CDR2 sequences are SSHAT and FNYEAQ (reference sequence). There are 16 residues in the CDR3. CDR3 loop: CASSISGVSSYNEQFF. The CDR3 nucleotides read TGTGCCAGCAGCATTAGCGGGGTCAGCTCCTACAATGAGCAGTTCTTC.

This clone occurred a few times. The rearrangement joins TRBV30 to TRBJ2-3, with 9 positions matching TRBD2. The CDR3 extends over 15 amino acids. V lost 5 bases, J lost 5 bases, and 11 bases stayed unmatched. Germline V lookup: CDR1 GTSNPN, CDR2 SVGIG (reference sequence). The CDR3 loop reads CAWASPSGILDTQYF. CDR3 coding DNA: TGTGCCTGGGCAAGCCCTAGCGGGATTTTAGATACGCAGTATTTT.

V usage is TRBV29-1 and J usage is TRBJ1-5; D unclear. V was clipped by 5 bases and J by 0 bases, with 11 bases between them. CDR1 and CDR2 from the germline V gene are SQVTM and ANQGSEA. The CDR3 is made up of 14 amino acids. For the CDR3, the DNA is TGCAGCGTTCAGGCAGACGGTAGCAATCAGCCCCAGCATTTT. It yields the protein CSVQADGSNQPQHF. The full variable domain, rest sourced from reference TRBV29-1 and TRBJ1-5, is SAVISQKPSRDICQRGTSLTIQCQVDSQVTMMFWYRQQPGQSLTLIATANQGSEATYESGFVIDKFPISRPNLTFSTLTVSNMSPEDSSIYLCSVQADGSNQPQHFGDGTRLSIL.

V gene TRBV27 combines with J gene TRBJ1-6; D is unclear. CDR1 and CDR2 from the germline V gene are MNHEY and SMNVEV (reference sequence). V dropped 5 bases and J dropped 0 bases, with 8 bases sitting between them. The CDR3 length is 15 residues. CDR3 loop: CASSLQSSYNSPLHF. The CDR3, as DNA: TGTGCCAGCAGTCTCCAGAGCTCCTATAATTCACCCCTCCACTTT.

The chain joins TRBV7-9 to TRBJ2-7; TRBD2 matches 7 bases. Germline CDR1 is SEHNR and CDR2 is FQNEAQ (reference sequence). The CDR3 loop spans 13 amino acids. The J segment lost 5 bases and the V segment lost 3 bases, leaving 4 bases of the junction unmatched. CDR3 nucleotide sequence: TGTGCCAGCAGCTTTGGCGGGGGTAACGAGCAGTACTTC. Its translation: CASSFGGGNEQYF.

The chain recombines TRBV2 with TRBJ2-1, with 8 bases that match TRBD1. Germline V gives CDR1 SNHLY, CDR2 FYNNEI. The J segment lost 6 bases and the V segment lost 7 bases, leaving 11 bases of the junction unmatched. The length of the CDR3 is 15 residues. The CDR3 sequence: CASKLAGGGINEQFF. The CDR3 DNA reads as TGTGCCAGCAAACTCGCAGGGGGCGGTATCAATGAGCAGTTCTTC.